This entry features one T cell receptor beta chain sequence. What it recognizes is unknown. The entry originates in a study of CD8+CD57+ T cells in acquired aplastic anemia. The study's findings and limits: Patients shared some 29 CD8+ CDR3 sequences with controls. Patients and healthy controls showed no significant CD8+ Simpson's diversity difference.

Genomic DNA acted as the template from which TCR beta VDJ combination and CDR3 sequence profiling were carried out. MiXCR, run by TCRdb on the reads, gives a single entry per CDR3 protein. The repertoire includes 400,000 to 600,000 distinct CDR3 sequences, over 25% of them detected once, and around 0.82% sits in the top ten. With V trimmed by 2 bases and J by 4 bases, 4 bases remained unmatched. Per the germline V gene, CDR1 is SGHDN and CDR2 is FVKESK. CDR3 length: 15 residues. Patients chosen for sequencing had CD8+CD57+ cells that had expanded, as shown by flow cytometry. Severe acquired aplastic anemia was the diagnosis recorded for all patients. No therapy was given to patients before blood sampling.

Sequencing was performed on sorted CD4+, CD8+, or CD8+CD57+ T cells (not recorded which) from PBMCs. The chain carries TRBV14 and TRBJ1-1, with 10 positions matching TRBD1. The clonotype was recovered from a human donor with aplastic anemia. The CDR3, as DNA: TGTGCCAGCAGCCAACAGACAGGGGGCTTCACTGAAGCTTTCTTT. It encodes CASSQQTGGFTEAFF.